This TCR beta chain derives from a study of cytomegalovirus exposure and HLA in healthy donors. Across the whole study: Roughly 180 million T cells yielded 100 million to 130 million unique TCR beta sequences, as an earlier analysis found. The study placed roughly four fifths of its 350 to 450 genotyped donors in the Caucasian-associated ancestry cluster. Study findings and constraints: Follow-up analysis later connected one missense variant in DCLRE1C with trimming of TCR beta V- and J-genes. In presence/absence analyses, roughly uniform sequencing depth across donors was assumed.

The primer mix had 60 Vbeta and 13 Jbeta primers. The repertoire was sequenced with immunoSEQ multiplex PCR; TCRdb's copy has only in-frame clones and lacks some. The sample yields about 210,000 clones, around 80% seen once. Concerning this clone: Its antigen remains unidentified.

Germline V lookup: CDR1 MNHNS, CDR2 SASEGT. V trimming: 4 bases; J trimming: 8 bases; junction bases outside the gene matches: 5. CDR3 length: 14 amino acids. Material: PBMCs. The receptor's source is a man in his forties in good health and CMV-seropositive. This chain uses TRBV6-1 with TRBJ1-4, with TRBD1 identical over 9 bases. The CDR3 DNA reads as TGTGCCAGCAGTGTTATGACAGGGGGGGAAAAACTGTTTTTT. It is translated as CASSVMTGGEKLFF.